These T cell receptor beta chains were read from a single sample in a study of cytomegalovirus exposure and HLA in healthy donors. Produced via immunoSEQ multiplex PCR; TCRdb's table is partial and in-frame only. This table has some 100,000 clones, around 75% appearing once. The sequencing input was PBMCs. These receptor sequences come from a man aged 45-65 years in good health and CMV-seronegative. The CDR3 runs from the conserved cysteine through the conserved F or W. Each record gives: V gene, D gene, J gene, CDR3 protein. A D gene is named only where the DNA matches it firmly.

TRBV28	.	TRBJ2-4	CASSITRDAKNIQYF
TRBV28	.	TRBJ1-1	CASSSPSPPMNTEAFF
TRBV30	TRBD1	TRBJ1-4	CAWSGRGSEKLFF
TRBV10-3	TRBD2	TRBJ2-3	CAISLAGGTTDTQYF
TRBV7-2	TRBD2	TRBJ2-7	CASSWGLAGAYEQYF
TRBV10-1	.	TRBJ1-1	CASSDGGGTTEAFF
TRBV4-1	TRBD1	TRBJ1-4	CASSPVTGTFSTNEKLFF
TRBV7-3	TRBD2	TRBJ2-3	CASSPNLGGGTDTQYF
TRBV6-4	.	TRBJ1-1	CASSEQAGTEAFF
TRBV11-3	.	TRBJ2-1	CASSFTSPRGKQVIHNEQFF
TRBV7-2	.	TRBJ1-2	CASSPEYDRSYGYTF
TRBV6-1	TRBD1	TRBJ1-2	CASRWDRESYTF
TRBV19	.	TRBJ1-1	CASSAVGGGTEAFF
TRBV6-1	TRBD1	TRBJ2-7	CASRETGVREQYF
TRBV21-1	.	TRBJ1-4	CASSKVRGRTEKLFF
TRBV5-8	.	TRBJ1-5	CASSLVRQGLQPQHF
TRBV5-6	.	TRBJ1-4	CASSQYLYPQLFF
TRBV10-3	TRBD1	TRBJ1-5	CAISESTGEHQPQHF
TRBV6-1	TRBD2	TRBJ2-1	CASRELGGSDNEQFF
TRBV10-3	.	TRBJ2-5	CAISESQGSETQYF
TRBV27	.	TRBJ2-7	CASSLDRLLRYEQYF
TRBV2	TRBD2	TRBJ2-1	CASRGLASYNEQFF
TRBV11-1	.	TRBJ1-1	CASSSSAGRGTEAFF
TRBV28	TRBD1	TRBJ2-5	CASSSWNRGLETQYF
TRBV27	.	TRBJ2-6	CASSFRQINPSGANVLTF
TRBV29-1	TRBD1	TRBJ1-2	CSVEGQGVDGYTF
TRBV5-1	.	TRBJ2-7	CASRKTTRGYEQYF
TRBV7-2	TRBD1	TRBJ2-5	CASSLRGQGTGETQYF
TRBV9	TRBD2	TRBJ2-1	CASSVVDGGAMDEQFF
TRBV30	.	TRBJ1-4	CAWSERLNEKLFF
TRBV5-1	TRBD2	TRBJ2-1	CASSLGTGGSYNEQFF
TRBV5-1	TRBD1	TRBJ2-3	CASSGGQISTDTQYF
TRBV10-2	TRBD1	TRBJ2-4	CASSESSGGGNIQYF
TRBV25-1	.	TRBJ2-7	CASSSLYEQYF
TRBV5-1	.	TRBJ2-1	CASSWAEYNEQFF
TRBV4-1	.	TRBJ1-4	CASSQALQGTNEKLFF
TRBV4-1	TRBD1	TRBJ1-1	CASTQGAGTEAFF
TRBV5-1	.	TRBJ2-7	CASSGYSGEREQYF
TRBV29-1	.	TRBJ1-4	CSVGGGGEKLFF
TRBV2	.	TRBJ1-2	CASTLRVNYGYTF
TRBV6-1	TRBD1	TRBJ1-4	CASSGIGGKGARLSEKLFF
TRBV28	.	TRBJ2-1	CASSPQGNEQFF
TRBV6-5	TRBD1	TRBJ2-3	CASRGTGEGPDTQYF
TRBV15	TRBD1	TRBJ1-5	CATSRARGQGQPQHF
TRBV30	.	TRBJ1-3	CAWSRDGNTIYF
TRBV5-1	.	TRBJ2-3	CAIAGTSTDTQYF
TRBV5-4	TRBD1	TRBJ1-1	CASSMTGGSTEAFF
TRBV6-6	.	TRBJ2-3	CASSYRAGFPDTQYF
TRBV29-1	TRBD1	TRBJ2-3	CSGRQGTYTDTQYF
TRBV5-4	.	TRBJ1-2	CASSSQWEYGYTF
TRBV21-1	.	TRBJ2-4	CASSRRVRLRIPLAKNIQYF
TRBV5-5	.	TRBJ2-5	CASNPQGAGWGETQYF
TRBV7-9	.	TRBJ2-5	CASSTQGQWTETQYF
TRBV6-6	.	TRBJ1-5	CASSLTTGTRNQPQHF
TRBV28	.	TRBJ2-7	CASRTGLKTYEQYF